These 29 T cell receptor beta chains were sequenced from one sample in a study of shared clonotypes between healthy human individuals. This table comes from immunoSEQ multiplex PCR, and its TCRdb copy is limited to in-frame clones, with some not included. The table lists about 2.5 million clones, approximately 90% of them singletons, with approximately 0.39% in the top ten. Sequencing was done on a sample of naive CD4+ T cells from PBMCs. Subset: CD45RA+ positively selected. The receptors derive from a man between 18 and 29 years old in good health. Some clones in this sample may be carry-over from other donors' samples.

The rearrangement links TRBV5-1 to TRBJ2-1; TRBD2 matches 7 bases. J lost 6 bases, V lost 2 bases, and 11 bases had no gene match. Germline values: CDR1 SGHRS, CDR2 YFSETQ. The CDR3 sequence is 16 residues long. The CDR3 is CASSFPRLASGNEQFF. The CDR3 region has the DNA TGCGCCAGCAGCTTCCCCCGACTAGCTTCCGGCAATGAGCAGTTCTTC.

This clone has a single count. The chain combines TRBV9 with TRBJ1-3, with TRBD1 matching 7 bases. The CDR3 is 15 amino acids. V trimming: 3 bases; J trimming: 4 bases; junction bases outside the gene matches: 7. The germline gives CDR1 SGDLS, CDR2 YYNGEE. CDR3 DNA: TGTGCCAGCAGCGCAACAGGGGCTGGAGGAAACACCATATATTTT. Translating gives CASSATGAGGNTIYF.

V is TRBV6-4 and J is TRBJ2-2; weak D call: TRBD1 (5 bases). Trimming removed 7 bases from V and 7 bases from J, with 19 bases in between. This CDR3 has 15 residues. Per the germline V gene, CDR1 is MRHNA and CDR2 is SNTAGT. The CDR3 loop reads CASTPTATGFGELFF. The CDR3 bases are TGTGCCAGCACCCCGACCGCTACAGGTTTCGGGGAGCTGTTTTTT.

CDR3 region: CASSLDQHSGNTIYF. The CDR3 nucleotides are TGTGCCAGCAGCTTGGACCAGCACTCTGGAAACACCATATATTTT. The V call is TRBV5-4, the J call TRBJ1-3; D remains ambiguous. CDR1 and CDR2 from the germline V gene are SGHNT and YYREEE (reference sequence). Trimming stripped 0 bases from V and 0 bases from J, with 7 bases between. This CDR3 contains 15 residues. The full variable domain, rest sourced from reference TRBV5-4 and TRBJ1-3, is ETGVTQSPTHLIKTRGQQVTLRCSSQSGHNTVSWYQQALGQGPQFIFQYYREEENGRGNFPPRFSGLQFPNYSSELNVNALELDDSALYLCASSLDQHSGNTIYFGEGSWLTVV.

This rearrangement joins TRBV5-4 to TRBJ2-7; weak D call: TRBD2 (5 bases). Between the trimmed V and J ends, which lost 1 base and 5 bases, there was a span of 19 bases. Germline CDR1 SGHNT, CDR2 YYREEE (reference sequence). This CDR3 has 16 residues. The CDR3 coding sequence is TGTGCCAGCAGCTTGAGGAGGCGCCAGCTGGGCCACGAGCAGTACTTC. Amino acid sequence: CASSLRRRQLGHEQYF.

The chain is built from TRBV9 and TRBJ2-1; 8 bases align to TRBD2. Germline assignment: CDR1 SGDLS and CDR2 YYNGEE. The CDR3 runs 17 residues. J was trimmed by 7 bases and V by 3 bases; bases with no gene match: 15. This chain's CDR3 is CASSASQGGTRRNEQFF. Here the CDR3 DNA reads TGTGCCAGCAGCGCCTCCCAGGGTGGGACTAGGAGGAATGAGCAGTTCTTC. Using reference TRBV9 and TRBJ2-1 for the parts outside the CDR3, the full variable domain is DSGVTQTPKHLITATGQRVTLRCSPRSGDLSVYWYQQSLDQGLQFLIQYYNGEERAKGNILERFSAQQFPDLHSELNLSSLELGDSALYFCASSASQGGTRRNEQFFGPGTRLTVL.

The chain uses TRBV28 and TRBJ2-7; TRBD1 matches 12 bases. Germline CDR1 is MDHEN and CDR2 is SYDVKM. The V and J ends lost 6 bases and 0 bases, in that order; junction bases with no gene match: 12. The CDR3 is made up of 18 amino acids. CDR3 bases: TGTGCCAGCAGGACCGGGACAGGGGGCGTACTAGGCTCCTACGAGCAGTACTTC. As protein: CASRTGTGGVLGSYEQYF. Full variable domain (rest looked up from reference TRBV28 and TRBJ2-7): DVKVTQSSRYLVKRTGEKVFLECVQDMDHENMFWYRQDPGLGLRLIYFSYDVKMKEKGDIPEGYSVSREKKERFSLILESASTNQTSMYLCASRTGTGGVLGSYEQYFGPGTRLTVT.

This clone appeared a few times. The V call is TRBV7-9, the J call TRBJ2-1; the D is unclear. The V end lost 5 bases, the J end lost 0 bases, and 11 bases lay between the germline ends. The CDR3 spans 15 residues. Germline CDR1 is SEHNR and CDR2 is FQNEAQ (reference sequence). CDR3 amino acids: CASSPLGGSYNEQFF. Here the CDR3 DNA reads TGTGCCAGCAGCCCCCTGGGCGGCTCCTACAATGAGCAGTTCTTC.

V gene TRBV28 combines with J gene TRBJ1-2; D may be TRBD1 (5 bases). Deletions cut 6 bases from V and 3 bases from J, with 14 bases between. The germline V gene encodes CDR1 MDHEN and CDR2 SYDVKM. The CDR3 spans 14 residues. The CDR3 sequence: CASSSRNRHYGYTF. The CDR3 DNA sequence: TGTGCCAGCAGCTCAAGGAACAGGCACTATGGCTACACCTTC.

This rearrangement joins TRBV18 to TRBJ1-1; the match to TRBD1 covers 11 bases. CDR1 is KGHSH, CDR2 LQKENI, per germline. V lost 2 bases, J lost 7 bases, and 3 bases stayed unmatched. The CDR3 has 14 residues. The DNA for the CDR3 is TGTGCCAGCTCACCAGGACAGGGGGCGGTTGAAGCTTTCTTT. Translated, it gives CASSPGQGAVEAFF. Full variable domain (rest looked up from reference TRBV18 and TRBJ1-1): NAGVMQNPRHLVRRRGQEARLRCSPMKGHSHVYWYRQLPEEGLKFMVYLQKENIIDESGMPKERFSAEFPKEGPSILRIQQVVRGDSAAYFCASSPGQGAVEAFFGQGTRLTVV.

The chain combines TRBV7-2 with TRBJ2-1; D might be TRBD2 (5 bases). The V end was cut by 4 bases, the J end by 8 bases, with 18 bases between. This CDR3 has 15 residues. Per the germline V gene, CDR1 is SGHTA and CDR2 is FQGNSA. CDR3 DNA: TGTGCCAGCAGCTCCCAGAGCGGACCGACGGATGAGCAGTTCTTC. Its translation is CASSSQSGPTDEQFF.

This clone appeared once. V is TRBV28 and J is TRBJ2-7; D is possibly TRBD2 (5 bases). The CDR3 length is 14 residues. Germline-derived CDR1 and CDR2 are MDHEN and SYDVKM. The V end was cut by 8 bases, the J end by 4 bases, with 18 bases between. CDR3 in amino acids: CASLGGPALYEQYF. CDR3 coding DNA: TGTGCCAGCTTAGGAGGCCCAGCTCTGTACGAGCAGTACTTC.

The chain employs TRBV5-4 and TRBJ2-3; 9 bases line up with TRBD2. V trimming: 0 bases; J trimming: 4 bases; junction bases outside the gene matches: 3. The CDR3 has 15 amino acids. Germline CDR1 reads SGHNT; CDR2 reads YYREEE (reference sequence). In DNA form, the CDR3 reads TGTGCCAGCAGCTTGGGACTAGCGGAGGCAGATACGCAGTATTTT. Translated, it gives CASSLGLAEADTQYF.

This chain uses TRBV27 with TRBJ1-1; weak D call: TRBD1 (6 bases). The germline V gene encodes CDR1 MNHEY and CDR2 SMNVEV (reference sequence). The V end was cut by 2 bases, the J end by 6 bases, with 16 bases between. CDR3 length equals 15 residues. The CDR3, as DNA: TGTGCCAGCAGTTTACGGCCGGGACAAACCGCTGAAGCTTTCTTT. Residues: CASSLRPGQTAEAFF.

This clone appeared a single time. CDR3 nucleotide sequence: TGTGCCAGCAGCCCCACGCGAATTAGGACTACCTACGAGCAGTACTTC. Its protein is CASSPTRIRTTYEQYF. This chain connects TRBV7-8 to TRBJ2-7, with D perhaps TRBD2 (6 bases). This CDR3 has 16 amino acids. In germline, CDR1 is SGHVS, CDR2 FQNEAQ. Deletions cut 5 bases from V and 2 bases from J, with 19 bases between.

The V and J genes are TRBV18 and TRBJ2-1; tentatively, D is TRBD1 (5 bases). Trimming cost V 3 bases and J 4 bases, with 13 bases left between them. In germline, CDR1 is KGHSH, CDR2 LQKENI. CDR3 size: 15 residues. The CDR3 nucleotides read TGTGCCAGCTCACCCATGACAGTTACATACAATGAGCAGTTCTTC. Translation gives CASSPMTVTYNEQFF.

V gene TRBV28 combines with J gene TRBJ1-5; 12 positions match TRBD1. Germline V gives CDR1 MDHEN, CDR2 SYDVKM. There are 16 residues in the CDR3. With 6 bases clipped from V and 9 bases from J, the junction kept 12 bases outside the gene matches. CDR3 bases: TGTGCCAGCAGAATTGCCGGGACAGGGGGCGGAGGGCCCCAGCATTTT. It specifies CASRIAGTGGGGPQHF.

V usage is TRBV6-7 and J usage is TRBJ1-4, with 11 bases that match TRBD1. TRBV6-7 has ORF status, its function being uncertain. V was pared by 6 bases and J by 5 bases, with 5 bases of the junction left unmatched. This CDR3 comprises 15 residues. Here the CDR3 reads CASSDGQGANEKLFF. The CDR3 DNA follows: TGTGCCAGCAGCGATGGACAGGGGGCAAATGAAAAACTGTTTTTT.

The chain joins TRBV19 to TRBJ2-2; TRBD2 is a possible D gene (5 bases). CDR3 length equals 15 residues. V shed 2 bases and J shed 2 bases, with 9 bases lying between them. Per the germline V gene, CDR1 is LNHDA and CDR2 is SQIVND (reference sequence). The CDR3 nucleotides read TGTGCCAGTAGTATACGAGGGTTCAACACCGGGGAGCTGTTTTTT. Its translation is CASSIRGFNTGELFF.

This sequence joins TRBV6-5 and TRBJ1-2, with D perhaps TRBD1 (5 bases). The CDR3 loop spans 14 amino acids. V was cut by 0 bases and J by 3 bases, with 8 bases left in between. Germline V gene data show CDR1 as MNHEY and CDR2 as SVGAGI. The CDR3 DNA follows: TGTGCCAGCAGTTACTCCAGGGAAGACTATGGCTACACCTTC. Its translation: CASSYSREDYGYTF.

CDR3 nucleotides: TGCGCCAGCAGCCCATCCCACAGCAGCTCTGGGGCCAACGTCCTGACTTTC. It translates to CASSPSHSSSGANVLTF. The rearrangement joins TRBV4-1 to TRBJ2-6; D unclear. The length of the CDR3 is 17 residues. The V gene's germline CDR1 is MGHRA and CDR2 YSYEKL. The V end lost 4 bases, the J end lost 0 bases, and 13 bases lay between the germline ends.

This chain joins TRBV5-6 and TRBJ2-2; D unresolved. Germline loops: CDR1 SGHDT, CDR2 YYEEEE. V was cut by 0 bases and J by 2 bases, with 8 bases left in between. The CDR3 sequence is 15 residues long. CDR3 sequence: CASSLAAENTGELFF. The CDR3 bases are TGTGCCAGCAGCTTGGCGGCTGAAAACACCGGGGAGCTGTTTTTT.

J is TRBJ1-2 and V is TRBV7-8; 9 positions match TRBD1. Germline V gene data show CDR1 as SGHVS and CDR2 as FQNEAQ. This CDR3 is 14 amino acids long. The J segment lost 3 bases and the V segment lost 3 bases, leaving 2 bases of the junction unmatched. The CDR3 DNA sequence: TGTGCCAGCAGCTTGGGGACAGGGTACTATGGCTACACCTTC. It encodes CASSLGTGYYGYTF.

A single count supports this clone. The CDR3 bases are TGTGCCAGCAGTTACTCAGCGGGGATCTCCTACGAGCAGTACTTC. It is translated as CASSYSAGISYEQYF. The chain is built from TRBV6-6 and TRBJ2-7; 7 bases line up with TRBD2. Germline trimming cut 0 bases from V and 0 bases from J; bases unmatched to any gene: 2. The CDR3 is 15 residues long. CDR1 and CDR2 (germline): MNHNY, SVGAGI (reference sequence).

Concerning this clone itself: One end of the junction is discordant with germline, which a read error may explain. The DNA of the CDR3 is TGTGCCAGCAGTAAAGCGGGGACTAGCCGTCTAGGGAACACCGGGGAGCTGTTTTTT. This encodes CASSKAGTSRLGNTGELFF. The V call is TRBV6-1, the J call TRBJ2-2; TRBD2 matches at 9 bases. CDR3 length: 19 amino acids. Germline-derived CDR1 and CDR2 are MNHNS and SASEGT.

The rearrangement joins TRBV27 to TRBJ2-7; possibly TRBD2 for D (5 bases). CDR3 length: 16 residues. Per the germline V gene, CDR1 is MNHEY and CDR2 is SMNVEV (reference sequence). V lost 6 bases, J lost 0 bases, and 18 bases lay in between. The DNA for the CDR3 is TGTGCCAGCAGCCCTATCTTAGCGCAGAGCTCCTACGAGCAGTACTTC. The encoded protein is CASSPILAQSSYEQYF.

The gene calls are TRBV4-1 and TRBJ2-7; D remains ambiguous. This CDR3 region has 15 residues. With 9 bases removed from V and 4 bases from J, the gap between germline ends came to 22 bases. The germline gives CDR1 MGHRA, CDR2 YSYEKL. In DNA, the CDR3 is TGCGCCAGTACCGTTACCGTAGACCCAAGTTACGAGCAGTACTTC. The encoded protein is CASTVTVDPSYEQYF.

The chain combines TRBV4-1 with TRBJ2-2; D is ambiguous. Germline CDR1 is MGHRA and CDR2 is YSYEKL. The CDR3 is made up of 16 amino acids. Trimming removed 4 bases from V and 0 bases from J, with 12 bases in between. The CDR3 DNA reads as TGCGCCAGCAGCCCCGCGCAGCTTACGAACACCGGGGAGCTGTTTTTT. Protein sequence: CASSPAQLTNTGELFF.

The chain links TRBV7-3 to TRBJ2-2; 7 positions agree with TRBD2. This CDR3 has 14 residues. CDR1 and CDR2 (germline): SGHTA, FQGTGA. Trimming took 2 bases from V and 7 from J; bases not matched to a gene: 4. The CDR3 DNA is TGTGCCAGCAGCTTAGCGGGAGCCAGCGGGGAGCTGTTTTTT. Translating gives CASSLAGASGELFF.